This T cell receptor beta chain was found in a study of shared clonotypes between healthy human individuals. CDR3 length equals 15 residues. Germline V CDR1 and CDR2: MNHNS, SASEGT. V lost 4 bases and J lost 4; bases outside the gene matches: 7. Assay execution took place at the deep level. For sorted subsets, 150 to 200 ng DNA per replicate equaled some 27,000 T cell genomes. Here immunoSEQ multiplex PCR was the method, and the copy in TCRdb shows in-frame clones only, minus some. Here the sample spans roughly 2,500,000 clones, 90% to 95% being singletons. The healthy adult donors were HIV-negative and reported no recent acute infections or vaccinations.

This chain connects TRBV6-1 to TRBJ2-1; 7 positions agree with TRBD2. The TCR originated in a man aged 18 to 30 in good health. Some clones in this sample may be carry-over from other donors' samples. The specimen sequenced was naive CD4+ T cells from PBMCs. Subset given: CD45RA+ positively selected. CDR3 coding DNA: TGTGCCAGCAGTGGGTGGAAGCGGGGTTACAATGAGCAGTTCTTC. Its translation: CASSGWKRGYNEQFF.